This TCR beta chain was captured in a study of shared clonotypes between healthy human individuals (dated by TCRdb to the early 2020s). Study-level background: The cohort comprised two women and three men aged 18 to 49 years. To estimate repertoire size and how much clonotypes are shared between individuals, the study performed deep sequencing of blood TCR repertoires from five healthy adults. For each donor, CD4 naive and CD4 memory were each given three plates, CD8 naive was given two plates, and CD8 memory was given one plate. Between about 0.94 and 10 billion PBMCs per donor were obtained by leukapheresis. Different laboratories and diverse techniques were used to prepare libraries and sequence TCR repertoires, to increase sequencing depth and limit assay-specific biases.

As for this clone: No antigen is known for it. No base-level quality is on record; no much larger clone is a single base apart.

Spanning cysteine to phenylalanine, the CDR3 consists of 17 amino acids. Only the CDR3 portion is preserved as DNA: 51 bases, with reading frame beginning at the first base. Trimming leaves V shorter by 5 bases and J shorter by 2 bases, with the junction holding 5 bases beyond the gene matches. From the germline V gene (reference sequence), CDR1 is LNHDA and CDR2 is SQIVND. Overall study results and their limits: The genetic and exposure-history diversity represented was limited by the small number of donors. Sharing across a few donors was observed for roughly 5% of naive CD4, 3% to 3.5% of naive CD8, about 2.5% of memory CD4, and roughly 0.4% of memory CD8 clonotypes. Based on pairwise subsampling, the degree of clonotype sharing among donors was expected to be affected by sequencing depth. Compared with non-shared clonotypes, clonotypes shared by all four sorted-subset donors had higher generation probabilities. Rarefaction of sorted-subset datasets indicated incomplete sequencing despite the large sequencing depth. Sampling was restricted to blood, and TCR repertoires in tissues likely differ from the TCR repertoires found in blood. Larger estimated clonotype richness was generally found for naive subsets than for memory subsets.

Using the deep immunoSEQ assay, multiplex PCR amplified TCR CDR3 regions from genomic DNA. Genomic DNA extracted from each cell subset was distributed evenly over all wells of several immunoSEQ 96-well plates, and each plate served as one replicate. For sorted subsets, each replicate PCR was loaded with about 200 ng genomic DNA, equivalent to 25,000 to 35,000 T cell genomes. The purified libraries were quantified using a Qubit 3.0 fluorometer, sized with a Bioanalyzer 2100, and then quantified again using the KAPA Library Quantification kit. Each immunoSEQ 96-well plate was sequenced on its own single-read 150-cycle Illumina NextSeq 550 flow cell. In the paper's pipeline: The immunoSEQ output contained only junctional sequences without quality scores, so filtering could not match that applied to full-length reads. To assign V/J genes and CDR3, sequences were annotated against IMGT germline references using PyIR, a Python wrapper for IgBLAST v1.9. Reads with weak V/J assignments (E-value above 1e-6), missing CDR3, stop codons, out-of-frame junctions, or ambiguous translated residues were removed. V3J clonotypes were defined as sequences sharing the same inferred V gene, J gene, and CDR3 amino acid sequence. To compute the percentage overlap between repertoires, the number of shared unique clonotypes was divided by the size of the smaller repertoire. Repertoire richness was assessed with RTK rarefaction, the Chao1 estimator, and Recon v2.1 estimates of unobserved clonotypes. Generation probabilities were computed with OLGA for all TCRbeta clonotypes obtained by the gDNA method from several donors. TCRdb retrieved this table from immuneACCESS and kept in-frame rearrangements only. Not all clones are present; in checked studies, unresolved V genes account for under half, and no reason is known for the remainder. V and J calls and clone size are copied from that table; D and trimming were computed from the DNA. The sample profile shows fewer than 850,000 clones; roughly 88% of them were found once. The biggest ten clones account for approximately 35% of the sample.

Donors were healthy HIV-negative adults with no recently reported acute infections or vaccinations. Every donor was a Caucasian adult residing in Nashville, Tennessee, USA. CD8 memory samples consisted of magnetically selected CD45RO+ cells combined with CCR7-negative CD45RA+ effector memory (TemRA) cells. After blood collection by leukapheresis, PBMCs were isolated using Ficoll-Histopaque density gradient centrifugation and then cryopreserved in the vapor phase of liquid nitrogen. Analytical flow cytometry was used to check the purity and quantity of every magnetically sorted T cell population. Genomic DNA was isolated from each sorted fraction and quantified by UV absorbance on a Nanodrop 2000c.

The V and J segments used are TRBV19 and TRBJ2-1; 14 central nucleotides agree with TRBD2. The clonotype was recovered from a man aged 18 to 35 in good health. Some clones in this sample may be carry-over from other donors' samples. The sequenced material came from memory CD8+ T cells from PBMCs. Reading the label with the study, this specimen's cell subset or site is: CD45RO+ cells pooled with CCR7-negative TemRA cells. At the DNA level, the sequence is TGTGCCAGTAGTGCGCGACTAGCGGGAGGGCCCTACAATGAGCAGTTCTTC. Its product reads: CASSARLAGGPYNEQFF.